This TCR beta chain was retrieved from a study of control samples from healthy donors and cancer patients. In germline, CDR1 is MGHRA, CDR2 YSYEKL. CDR3 length equals 11 residues. V was trimmed by 0 bases and J by 6 bases, leaving 2 bases between them. This table comes from immunoSEQ multiplex PCR, and its TCRdb copy is limited to in-frame clones, with some not included. The sample has 95,000 to 100,000 clones; approximately 82% are singletons. This TCR came from a man aged 55 to 69 in good health. Sequenced material: blood. The rearrangement uses TRBV4-1 and TRBJ1-2; no clear D gene. The CDR3 spells CASSQENGYTF. Here the CDR3 DNA reads TGCGCCAGCAGCCAAGAAAATGGCTACACCTTC.